The TCR beta chain described here comes from a study of T cells in Graves' hyperthyroidism and ophthalmopathy. Active moderate-to-severe ophthalmopathy, Clinical Activity Score at least 3, NOSPECS at least 4, under 3 months' duration. Extraction of PBMCs used roughly 9.6 ml of fresh peripheral blood. Amplified TCR beta CDR3 regions came from RNA transcripts. The primer set for the first-round RT-PCR of the TCR CDR3 was HTBI. TCRdb reanalysed the multiplex PCR reads using MiXCR and keeps one entry per CDR3 protein. The data show under 550,000 distinct CDR3 sequences, just under 20% seen once. As for this clonotype: Its specificity is unknown.

Study outcomes and limitations: Among thyroid clonotypes expanded above 0.001, most also appeared in blood. Median prediction lead before ophthalmopathy onset was around 6.9 months with the model.

This receptor was obtained from a man aged 35-49 years with Graves' ophthalmopathy. Input material: blood.

The CDR3: CASSFGANPFMNTEAFF. The DNA of the CDR3 is TGTGCCAGCAGTTTCGGGGCAAATCCTTTCATGAACACTGAAGCTTTCTTT. This sequence joins TRBV27 and TRBJ1-1; a weak D match, TRBD1 (5 bases). The CDR3 consists of 17 residues. V was pared by 3 bases and J by 0 bases, with 17 bases between. The germline gives CDR1 MNHEY, CDR2 SMNVEV (reference sequence).